This paragraph covers one TCR beta chain sequence. TCRdb re-derived calls from the 5' RACE reads in MiXCR, one entry per CDR3 protein. The sample yields roughly 51,000 distinct CDR3 sequences, about 7.3% seen once. These data are taken from a study of T-cell memory formation after mild COVID-19. The CDR3 is made up of 15 amino acids. The germline V gene encodes CDR1 SGHRS and CDR2 YFSETQ. V lost 0 bases and J 2 bases, leaving 10 bases between the germline ends. The sequence was obtained from a man aged 18 to 29 who had mild COVID-19 (a few samples of this study predate the infection). Cell type and time point are not known. The sequencing input was PBMCs or a T cell subset sorted from them (not recorded which). The chain recombines TRBV5-1 with TRBJ2-3, with unresolved D. CDR3 DNA: TGCGCCAGCAGCTTGGATGCCGATCTCACAGATACGCAGTATTTT. Amino acids: CASSLDADLTDTQYF.